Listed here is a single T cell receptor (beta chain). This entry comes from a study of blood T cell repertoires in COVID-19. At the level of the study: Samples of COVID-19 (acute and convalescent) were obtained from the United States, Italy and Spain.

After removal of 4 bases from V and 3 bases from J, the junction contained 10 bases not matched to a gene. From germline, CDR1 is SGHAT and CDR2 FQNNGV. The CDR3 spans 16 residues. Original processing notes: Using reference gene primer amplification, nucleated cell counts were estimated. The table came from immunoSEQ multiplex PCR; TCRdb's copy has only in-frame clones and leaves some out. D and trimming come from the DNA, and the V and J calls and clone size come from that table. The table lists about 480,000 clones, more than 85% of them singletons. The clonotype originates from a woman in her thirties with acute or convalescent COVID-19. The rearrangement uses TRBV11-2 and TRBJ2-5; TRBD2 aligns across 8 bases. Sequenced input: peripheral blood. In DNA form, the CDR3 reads TGTGCCAGCAGCTCTTTAGCGGGGTCAATCAAAGAGACCCAGTACTTC. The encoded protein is CASSSLAGSIKETQYF.